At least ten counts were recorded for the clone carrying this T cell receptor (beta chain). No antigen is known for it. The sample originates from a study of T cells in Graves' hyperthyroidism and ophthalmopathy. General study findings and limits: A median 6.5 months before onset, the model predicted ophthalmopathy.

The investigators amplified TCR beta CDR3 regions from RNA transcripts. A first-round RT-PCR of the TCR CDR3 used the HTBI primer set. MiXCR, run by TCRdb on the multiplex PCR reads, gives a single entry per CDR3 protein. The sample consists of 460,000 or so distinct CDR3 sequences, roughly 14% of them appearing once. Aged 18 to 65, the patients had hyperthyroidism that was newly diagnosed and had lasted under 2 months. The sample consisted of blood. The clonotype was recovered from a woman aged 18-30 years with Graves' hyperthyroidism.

As DNA, the CDR3 is TGTGCCAGCAACCCCAGTGACAGAAACACTGAAGCTTTCTTT. This codes for CASNPSDRNTEAFF. The rearrangement links TRBV3-1 to TRBJ1-1; maybe TRBD1 (5 bases). Germline lookup yields CDR1 LGHDT and CDR2 YNNKEL (reference sequence). The CDR3 length is 14 residues. V shed 7 bases and J shed 2 bases, with 14 bases lying between them.